This entry concerns a single T cell receptor beta chain. Once extracted for a subset, genomic DNA was divided evenly among several immunoSEQ plates. Original analysis: Filtering differed for immunoSEQ, which gave only junction sequences without quality scores. Clones were sequenced by immunoSEQ multiplex PCR, and TCRdb holds only the in-frame ones, with some missing. V, J and clone size are taken as reported in that table, and D and trimming were inferred from the DNA itself. The table has millions of clones, around 95% seen once. The entry originates in a study of shared clonotypes between healthy human individuals. In germline, CDR1 is SGDLS, CDR2 YYNGEE. Between the trimmed V and J ends, which lost 4 bases and 4 bases, there was a span of 17 bases. The CDR3 runs to 16 residues.

The V gene is TRBV9, the J gene TRBJ1-4; D remains ambiguous. This TCR was recovered from a man between 18 and 35 years old in good health. The specimen sequenced was naive CD4+ T cells sorted from blood. Subset defined: CD45RA+ positively selected. CDR3 protein: CASSLGPSGGNEKLFF. The CDR3 coding sequence is TGTGCCAGCAGCCTTGGGCCTTCGGGCGGTAATGAAAAACTGTTTTTT.